The 6 T cell receptor beta chains below come from one sample, sequenced in a study of regulatory T cells in long-lasting Graves disease. Construction of TCR beta libraries relied on iRepertoire HTBI primers and on Arm-PCR targeting CDR3 regions. Each CDR3 protein is one row after TCRdb ran MiXCR on the multiplex PCR reads. The sample consists of hundreds of thousands of distinct CDR3 sequences, about 16% of them appearing once. The time point: newly diagnosed GD, antithyroid drugs for less than 3 months. The TCR library was made from RNA that had been extracted from PBMCs in TRIzol. The sample in question was peripheral blood mononuclear cells (PBMCs), obtained at new diagnosis, from a patient treated with antithyroid drugs. The receptors originated from a female donor with Graves disease.

This clonotype has a count of ten or more. This rearrangement joins TRBV5-4 to TRBJ1-4; 8 nucleotides agree with TRBD1. With V trimmed by 4 bases and J by 7 bases, 9 bases remained unmatched. In germline, CDR1 is SGHNT, CDR2 YYREEE (reference sequence). This CDR3 comprises 15 residues. The CDR3 region has the DNA TGTGCCAGCAGCGTCGACAGGGGATTAGGTGAAAAACTGTTTTTT. Translation gives CASSVDRGLGEKLFF.

The chain uses TRBV7-6 and TRBJ2-7; 7 bases match TRBD1. This CDR3 has 15 residues. Germline CDR1 is SGHVS and CDR2 is FNYEAQ. Losses at the gene ends were 5 bases for V and 4 bases for J; bases not matched to a gene: 11. The CDR3 loop is CASSVTGALDYEQYF. The CDR3, as DNA: TGTGCCAGCAGCGTCACAGGGGCCTTGGATTACGAGCAGTACTTC.

Only a few counts were recorded for this clonotype. V gene TRBV7-9 combines with J gene TRBJ2-1, with 13 bases lining up with TRBD2. The J segment lost 4 bases and the V segment lost 4 bases, leaving 10 bases of the junction unmatched. CDR3 length equals 18 residues. Germline CDR1 is SEHNR and CDR2 is FQNEAQ (reference sequence). The CDR3 nucleotides are TGTGCCAGCAGCTCGACCAGACTAGCGGGGGGTCAATACAATGAGCAGTTCTTC. Its protein product is CASSSTRLAGGQYNEQFF.

This sequence joins TRBV29-1 and TRBJ1-1, with D possibly being TRBD1 (5 bases). The CDR3 is 9 amino acids. V was shortened by 7 bases and J by 8 bases, with 8 bases between the two germline ends. Germline values: CDR1 SQVTM, CDR2 ANQGSEA. The CDR3 sequence is CSGGREAFF. The CDR3 DNA sequence: TGCAGCGGGGGGAGAGAAGCTTTCTTT.

This clonotype has at least ten counts. The chain recombines TRBV7-9 with TRBJ2-2; D is possibly TRBD2 (6 bases). Between the trimmed V and J ends, which lost 3 bases and 7 bases, there was a span of 12 bases. This CDR3 has 14 residues. Looked up from germline, CDR1 is SEHNR and CDR2 is FQNEAQ (reference sequence). As DNA, the CDR3 is TGTGCCAGCAGCTTTGGAGGGAACGGCGGGGAGCTGTTTTTT. The encoded protein is CASSFGGNGGELFF.

The chain combines TRBV29-1 with TRBJ2-2; the D is unclear. Trimming took 4 bases from V and 0 from J, leaving 9 bases between them. The CDR3 is 14 residues long. Per the germline V gene, CDR1 is SQVTM and CDR2 is ANQGSEA. The CDR3 DNA follows: TGCAGCGTTGTTGTCAGATCGAACACCGGGGAGCTGTTTTTT. Its protein is CSVVVRSNTGELFF.